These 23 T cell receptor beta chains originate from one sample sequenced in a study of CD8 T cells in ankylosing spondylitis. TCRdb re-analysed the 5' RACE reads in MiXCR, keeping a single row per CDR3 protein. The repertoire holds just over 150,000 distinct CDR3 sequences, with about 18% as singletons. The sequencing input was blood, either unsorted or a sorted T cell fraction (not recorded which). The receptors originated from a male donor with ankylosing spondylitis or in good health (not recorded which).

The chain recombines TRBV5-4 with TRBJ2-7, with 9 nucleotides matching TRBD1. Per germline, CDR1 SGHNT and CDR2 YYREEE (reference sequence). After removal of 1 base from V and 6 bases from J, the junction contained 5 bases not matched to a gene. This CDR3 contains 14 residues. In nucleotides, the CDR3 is TGTGCCAGCAGCTTGAGACAGGGGGTCTCCGAGCAGTACTTC. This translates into CASSLRQGVSEQYF. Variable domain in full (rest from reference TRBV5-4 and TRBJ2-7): ETGVTQSPTHLIKTRGQQVTLRCSSQSGHNTVSWYQQALGQGPQFIFQYYREEENGRGNFPPRFSGLQFPNYSSELNVNALELDDSALYLCASSLRQGVSEQYFGPGTRLTVT.

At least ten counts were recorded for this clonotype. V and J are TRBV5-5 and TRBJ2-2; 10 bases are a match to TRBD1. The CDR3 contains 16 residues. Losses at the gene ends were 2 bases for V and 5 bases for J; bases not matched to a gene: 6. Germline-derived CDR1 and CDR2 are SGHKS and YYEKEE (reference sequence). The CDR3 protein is CASSFLGQGTTGELFF. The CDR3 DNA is TGTGCCAGCAGCTTCTTGGGACAGGGGACTACCGGGGAGCTGTTTTTT.

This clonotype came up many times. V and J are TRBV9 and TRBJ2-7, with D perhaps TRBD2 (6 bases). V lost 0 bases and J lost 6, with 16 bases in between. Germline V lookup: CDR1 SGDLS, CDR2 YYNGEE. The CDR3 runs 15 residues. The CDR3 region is CASSVADSGGFEQYF. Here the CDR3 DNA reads TGTGCCAGCAGCGTAGCGGATAGCGGAGGCTTCGAGCAGTACTTC.

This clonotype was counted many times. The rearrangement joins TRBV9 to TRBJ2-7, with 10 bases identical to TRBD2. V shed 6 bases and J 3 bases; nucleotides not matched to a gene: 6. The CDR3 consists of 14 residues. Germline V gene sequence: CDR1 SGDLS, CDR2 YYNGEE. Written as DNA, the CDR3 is TGTGCCAGCACTAGGGCTAGCGGGAGCTACGAGCAGTACTTC. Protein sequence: CASTRASGSYEQYF.

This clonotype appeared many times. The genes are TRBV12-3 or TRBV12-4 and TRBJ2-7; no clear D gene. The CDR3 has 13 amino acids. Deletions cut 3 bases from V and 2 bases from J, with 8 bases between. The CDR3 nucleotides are TGTGCCAGCAGTTTCGGGCGGACCTACGAGCAGTACTTC. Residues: CASSFGRTYEQYF.

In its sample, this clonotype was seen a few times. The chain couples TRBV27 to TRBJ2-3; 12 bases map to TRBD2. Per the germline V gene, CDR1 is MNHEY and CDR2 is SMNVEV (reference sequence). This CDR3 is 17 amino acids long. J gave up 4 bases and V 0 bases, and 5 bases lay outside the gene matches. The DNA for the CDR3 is TGTGCCAGCAGTTTATCCCCGACTAGCGGGAGTGCAGATACGCAGTATTTT. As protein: CASSLSPTSGSADTQYF.

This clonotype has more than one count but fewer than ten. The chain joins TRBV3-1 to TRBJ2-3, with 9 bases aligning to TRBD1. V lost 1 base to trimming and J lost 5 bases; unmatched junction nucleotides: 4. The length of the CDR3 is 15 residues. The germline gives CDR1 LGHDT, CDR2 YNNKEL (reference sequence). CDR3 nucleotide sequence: TGTGCCAGCAGCCAAGGGTGGACAGGGGAAGATACGCAGTATTTT. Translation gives CASSQGWTGEDTQYF.

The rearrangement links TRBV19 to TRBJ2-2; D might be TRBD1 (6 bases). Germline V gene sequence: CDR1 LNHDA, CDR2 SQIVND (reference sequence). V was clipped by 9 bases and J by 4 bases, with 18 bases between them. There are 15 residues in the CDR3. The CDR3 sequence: CASQSQGSGTGELFF. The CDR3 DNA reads TGTGCCAGCCAATCCCAGGGGTCTGGCACCGGGGAGCTGTTTTTT.

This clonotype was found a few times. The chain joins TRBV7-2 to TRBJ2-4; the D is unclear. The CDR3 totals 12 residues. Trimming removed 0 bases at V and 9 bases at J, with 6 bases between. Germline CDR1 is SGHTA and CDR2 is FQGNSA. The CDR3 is CASSLAQSIQYF. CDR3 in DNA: TGTGCCAGCAGCTTAGCACAGTCCATTCAGTACTTC.

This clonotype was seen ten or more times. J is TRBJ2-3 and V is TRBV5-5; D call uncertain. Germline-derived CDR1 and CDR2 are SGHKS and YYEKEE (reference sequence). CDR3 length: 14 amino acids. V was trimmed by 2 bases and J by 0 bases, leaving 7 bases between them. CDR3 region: CASSFDLSTDTQYF. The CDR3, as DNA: TGTGCCAGCAGCTTTGACCTTAGCACAGATACGCAGTATTTT.

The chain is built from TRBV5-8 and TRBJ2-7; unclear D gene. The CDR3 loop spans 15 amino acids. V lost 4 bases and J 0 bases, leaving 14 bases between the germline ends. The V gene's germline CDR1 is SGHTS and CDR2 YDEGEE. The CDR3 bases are TGTGCCAGCAGCGGCGGACCGTACCACTCCTACGAGCAGTACTTC. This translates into CASSGGPYHSYEQYF.

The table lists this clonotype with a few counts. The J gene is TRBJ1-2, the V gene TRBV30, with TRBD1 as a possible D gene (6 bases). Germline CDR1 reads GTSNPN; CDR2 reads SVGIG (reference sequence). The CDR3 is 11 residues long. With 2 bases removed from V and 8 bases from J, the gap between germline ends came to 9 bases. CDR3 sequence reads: CAWSLTGGYTF. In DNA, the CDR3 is TGTGCCTGGAGTCTGACAGGCGGCTACACCTTC.

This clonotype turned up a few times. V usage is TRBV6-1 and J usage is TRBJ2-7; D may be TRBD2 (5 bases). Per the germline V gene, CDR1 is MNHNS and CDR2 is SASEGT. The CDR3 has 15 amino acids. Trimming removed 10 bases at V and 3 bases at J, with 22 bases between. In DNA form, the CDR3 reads TGTGCCACGGTCGGTGTGGGTCGGGGTGTCTACGAGCAGTACTTC. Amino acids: CATVGVGRGVYEQYF.

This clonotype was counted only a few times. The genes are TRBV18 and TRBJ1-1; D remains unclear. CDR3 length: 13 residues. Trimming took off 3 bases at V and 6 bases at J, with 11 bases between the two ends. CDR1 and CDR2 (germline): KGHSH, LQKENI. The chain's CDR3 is CASSPRWEAEAFF. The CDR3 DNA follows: TGTGCCAGCTCACCGAGATGGGAGGCTGAAGCTTTCTTT.

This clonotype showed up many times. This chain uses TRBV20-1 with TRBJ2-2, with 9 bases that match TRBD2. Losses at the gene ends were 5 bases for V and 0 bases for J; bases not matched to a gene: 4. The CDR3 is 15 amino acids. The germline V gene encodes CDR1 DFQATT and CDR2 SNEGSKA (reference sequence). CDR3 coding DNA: TGCAGTGCTCGCCGACTAGCGGCGAACACCGGGGAGCTGTTTTTT. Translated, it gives CSARRLAANTGELFF.

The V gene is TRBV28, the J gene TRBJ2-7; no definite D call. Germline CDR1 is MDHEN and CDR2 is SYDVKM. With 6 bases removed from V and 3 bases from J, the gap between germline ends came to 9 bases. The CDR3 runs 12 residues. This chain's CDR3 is CASSFRIYEQYF. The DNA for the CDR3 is TGTGCCAGCAGCTTCCGAATCTACGAGCAGTACTTC. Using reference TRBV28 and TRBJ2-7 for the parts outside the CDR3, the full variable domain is DVKVTQSSRYLVKRTGEKVFLECVQDMDHENMFWYRQDPGLGLRLIYFSYDVKMKEKGDIPEGYSVSREKKERFSLILESASTNQTSMYLCASSFRIYEQYFGPGTRLTVT.

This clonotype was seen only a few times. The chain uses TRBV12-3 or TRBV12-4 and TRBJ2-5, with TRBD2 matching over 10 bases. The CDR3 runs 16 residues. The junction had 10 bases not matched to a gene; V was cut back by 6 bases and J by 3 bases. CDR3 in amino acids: CASSSVGLAVKETQYF. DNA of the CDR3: TGTGCCAGCAGCTCGGTTGGACTAGCGGTTAAAGAGACCCAGTACTTC.

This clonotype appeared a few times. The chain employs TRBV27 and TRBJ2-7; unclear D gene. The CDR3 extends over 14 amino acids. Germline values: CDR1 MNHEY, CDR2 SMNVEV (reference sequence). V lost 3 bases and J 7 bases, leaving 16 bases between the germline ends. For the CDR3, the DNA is TGTGCCAGCAGTTTCCACGACACTTGGTGGGAGCAGTACTTC. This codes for CASSFHDTWWEQYF.

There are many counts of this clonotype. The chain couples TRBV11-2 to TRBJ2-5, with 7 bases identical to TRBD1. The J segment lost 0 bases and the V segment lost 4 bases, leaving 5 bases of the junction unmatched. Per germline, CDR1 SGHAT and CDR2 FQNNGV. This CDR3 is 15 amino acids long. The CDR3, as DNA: TGTGCCAGCAGCTACGGACAGGCGTACCAAGAGACCCAGTACTTC. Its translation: CASSYGQAYQETQYF.

CDR3: CASSPENRGYGYTF. The CDR3, as DNA: TGTGCCAGCTCACCAGAAAACAGGGGCTATGGCTACACCTTC. The rearrangement uses TRBV18 and TRBJ1-2; the match to TRBD1 covers 7 bases. From germline, CDR1 is KGHSH and CDR2 LQKENI. There are 14 residues in the CDR3. The junction had 4 bases not matched to a gene; V was cut back by 2 bases and J by 4 bases. Using reference TRBV18 and TRBJ1-2 for the parts outside the CDR3, the full variable domain is NAGVMQNPRHLVRRRGQEARLRCSPMKGHSHVYWYRQLPEEGLKFMVYLQKENIIDESGMPKERFSAEFPKEGPSILRIQQVVRGDSAAYFCASSPENRGYGYTFGSGTRLTVV.

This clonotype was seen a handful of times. CDR3 residues: CASSLGPSGGEAFF. The CDR3 coding sequence is TGCGCCAGCAGCTTGGGGCCTAGCGGCGGTGAAGCTTTCTTT. V gene TRBV5-1 combines with J gene TRBJ1-1, with unresolved D. CDR3 size: 14 residues. Germline V gives CDR1 SGHRS, CDR2 YFSETQ. Trimming took off 0 bases at V and 7 bases at J, with 13 bases between the two ends.

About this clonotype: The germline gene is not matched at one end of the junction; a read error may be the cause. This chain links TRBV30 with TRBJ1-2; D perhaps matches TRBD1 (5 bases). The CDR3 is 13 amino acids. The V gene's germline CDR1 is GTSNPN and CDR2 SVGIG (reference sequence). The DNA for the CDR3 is TGTGCCTGGAGTCTTCTTCGGGGGTATGACTACACCTTC. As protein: CAWSLLRGYDYTF.

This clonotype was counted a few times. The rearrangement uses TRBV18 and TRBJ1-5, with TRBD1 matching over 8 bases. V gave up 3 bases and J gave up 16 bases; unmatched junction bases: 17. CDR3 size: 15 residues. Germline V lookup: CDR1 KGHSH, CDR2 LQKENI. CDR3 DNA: TGTGCCAGCTCACCTGGCCGGACAGGGCTCCGGACCGATCATTTT. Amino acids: CASSPGRTGLRTDHF.